This passage covers 8 T cell receptor beta chains from one sample sequenced in a study of T cell responses to AZD1222 COVID-19 vaccine (dated by TCRdb to about 2021). Libraries were prepared through the immunoSEQ multiplex PCR assay. The table was pulled from immuneACCESS by TCRdb, which kept in-frame rearrangements only. Such tables lose some clones; where checked, under half of the loss comes from unresolved V genes, and the rest has no known cause. This sample holds 130,000 to 150,000 clones; approximately 90% were observed only once. The ten largest clones represent approximately 3.6% of the sample. In light of the paper, this sample's time point label describes: about 28 days (+/-7) after the second vaccine dose. The sequenced sample was peripheral blood, obtained 28 days after the second AZD1222 dose. These receptor sequences come from an adult who received the AZD1222 COVID-19 vaccine.

J is TRBJ2-3 and V is TRBV9; 10 bases map to TRBD2. The CDR3 contains 17 residues. Germline loops: CDR1 SGDLS, CDR2 YYNGEE. V shed 5 bases, J shed 1 base, and the junction held 10 bases outside the gene matches. Written as DNA, the CDR3 is TGTGCCAGCAGTGTCTTATCCGGGACTAGCGGCACAGATACGCAGTATTTT. The encoded protein is CASSVLSGTSGTDTQYF.

In this sample, this clone turned up once. The rearrangement joins TRBV11-2 to TRBJ2-7; D gene unclear. The CDR3 is 13 residues long. V lost 0 bases and J lost 4, with 7 bases in between. The V gene's germline CDR1 is SGHAT and CDR2 FQNNGV. CDR3 region: CASSLDAPYEQYF. The CDR3 DNA is TGTGCCAGCAGCTTAGATGCTCCGTACGAGCAGTACTTC.

The genes are TRBV2 and TRBJ2-3, with 13 positions matching TRBD2. The CDR3 is made up of 15 amino acids. The trim removed 2 bases at V and 7 bases at J, leaving 3 bases unmatched. From germline, CDR1 is SNHLY and CDR2 FYNNEI. The CDR3 here is CASSETSGGANTQYF. CDR3 DNA sequence: TGTGCCAGCAGTGAAACTAGCGGGGGGGCTAATACGCAGTATTTT.

The sample holds many counts of this clone. The V and J genes are TRBV18 and TRBJ2-7, with 9 nucleotides matching TRBD1. The CDR3 has 14 amino acids. Germline trimming cut 8 bases from V and 3 bases from J; bases unmatched to any gene: 8. From germline, CDR1 is KGHSH and CDR2 LQKENI. The CDR3 DNA sequence: TGTGCCAGCGGCAAACAGGGGGCCGGCTACGAGCAGTACTTC. Protein: CASGKQGAGYEQYF.

The DNA for the CDR3 is TGTGCCTGGAGTCAATCAGGCTATGGCTACACCTTC. Translating it yields CAWSQSGYGYTF. The chain uses TRBV30 and TRBJ1-2; D is unresolved. V dropped 2 bases and J dropped 4 bases, with 8 bases sitting between them. CDR1 is GTSNPN and CDR2 is SVGIG in the germline V gene (reference sequence). The CDR3 is 12 residues long.

The J gene is TRBJ2-7, the V gene TRBV3-1 (or the pseudogene TRBV3-2), with D unclear. The CDR3 contains 11 residues. The V and J ends lost 0 bases and 3 bases respectively, with 0 bases between them. Germline V gene lookup returns CDR1 LGHDT and CDR2 YNNKEL (reference sequence). In nucleotides, the CDR3 is TGTGCCAGCAGCCAAGACTACGAGCAGTACTTC. Translating gives CASSQDYEQYF.

V and J are TRBV23-1 and TRBJ2-1, with TRBD2 identical over 7 bases. TRBV23-1 is identified as an open reading frame with a role that is uncertain. CDR3 length: 17 residues. The V gene end was trimmed by 0 bases and the J gene end by 5 bases; junction bases not matched to a gene: 10. The CDR3 DNA reads as TGCGCCAGCAGTCAATCGATCCTGGGAGGGGTACACAATGAGCAGTTCTTC. Its protein product is CASSQSILGGVHNEQFF.

V and J are TRBV7-2 and TRBJ1-1; no clear D. Trimming shortened V by 2 bases and J by 2 bases, and 15 bases separated the two germline ends. Germline-derived CDR1 and CDR2 are SGHTA and FQGNSA. CDR3 size: 16 residues. CDR3 residues: CASSLNGLRTNTEAFF. The CDR3, as DNA: TGTGCCAGCAGCTTAAATGGGCTGAGAACAAACACTGAAGCTTTCTTT.